This TCR beta chain was sequenced during a study of beta chain features in type 1 diabetes. In the study overall: Summed over all samples, the examined sorted cells came to fewer than 120 million.

General study points: Shorter TCRB CDR3s, moderately but significantly so, marked every one of the four CD4+ subsets in Type 1 diabetes patients. Diminished insertions and augmented deletions at VDJ junctions characterized type 1 diabetes patients.

Expressed TCRB transcripts were sequenced, since all the RNA that had been isolated was reverse transcribed. Generated by immunoSEQ multiplex PCR, the TCRdb table keeps only in-frame clones and is missing some. The table lists 330,000 or so clones, over 10% of them singletons. The CDR3 covers 11 residues. The ends were cut back, 6 bases at V and 0 bases at J, with 5 bases in the middle. Germline values: CDR1 DFQATT, CDR2 SNEGSKA (reference sequence). CD4+ naive, central memory, regulatory and stem cell-like memory subsets were isolated by sorting on CD45RO/CCR7/CD25/CD127/CD95/CD27. In all sorted populations, purity surpassed 95%. This clone was detected a few times. Its specificity is unknown.

The sequenced sample consisted of naive CD4+ T cells from blood. The chain carries TRBV20-1 and TRBJ2-5; D ambiguous. The clonotype was recovered from a young woman with type 1 diabetes. The CDR3 DNA follows: TGCAGTGCCGACAACCAAGAGACCCAGTACTTC. Amino acid sequence: CSADNQETQYF.